This T cell receptor beta chain was retrieved from a study of T-cell memory formation after mild COVID-19. Study-level findings and limits: Clones that contracted from day 15 to 85 were balanced CD4/CD8, while later expanders leaned CD4+.

This clonotype was detected only a few times. Its target is unknown. The CDR3 is 19 amino acids. Germline loops: CDR1 LGHNA, CDR2 YNFKEQ. The junction had 18 bases not matched to a gene; V was cut back by 4 bases and J by 4 bases. One entry per CDR3 protein results from TCRdb running MiXCR on the 5' RACE reads. Of almost 550,000 distinct CDR3 sequences listed, 20% were seen once; the top ten hold 9.5% to 15%. The sequenced sample was PBMCs or a T cell subset sorted from them (not recorded which). This TCR came from an adult woman who had mild COVID-19 (a few samples of this study predate the infection). Cell type and time point are not known. The chain is built from TRBV4-2 and TRBJ2-7, with 11 nucleotides matching TRBD2. CDR3 region: CASSRGEGERLAGGYEQYF. DNA for the CDR3: TGTGCCAGCAGCCGGGGGGAAGGTGAGCGTCTAGCGGGAGGTTACGAGCAGTACTTC.